The 16 T cell receptor beta chains presented below share a single source sample, sequenced in a study of blood T cell repertoires in COVID-19. Sequenced by immunoSEQ multiplex PCR; TCRdb stores in-frame clones only, minus some. The sample has around 130,000 clones, approximately 87% seen once; the top ten hold 2% to 2.5%. The sequenced material came from peripheral blood. The receptors originated from a woman between 50 and 59 years old with acute or convalescent COVID-19.

The V and J genes are TRBV11-2 and TRBJ2-7, with TRBD1 matching over 8 bases. From germline, CDR1 is SGHAT and CDR2 FQNNGV. CDR3 size: 14 residues. Losses at the gene ends were 5 bases for V and 4 bases for J; bases not matched to a gene: 7. The CDR3 nucleotides are TGTGCCAGCAGCCGCGACAGGGGAGTATACGAGCAGTACTTC. Protein product: CASSRDRGVYEQYF.

The CDR3 is CASSHGGAGSTDTQYF. CDR3 nucleotides: TGTGCCAGCAGCCACGGGGGGGCAGGGAGCACAGATACGCAGTATTTT. The genes are TRBV3-1 (or the pseudogene TRBV3-2) and TRBJ2-3, with 8 bases identical to TRBD2. This CDR3 has 16 amino acids. The V gene end was trimmed by 3 bases and the J gene end by 0 bases; junction bases not matched to a gene: 5. The germline V gene has CDR1 LGHDT and CDR2 YNNKEL (reference sequence).

This clone showed up just a few times. The V gene is TRBV30, the J gene TRBJ2-4; 7 nucleotides align to TRBD1. Trimming took 5 bases from V and 8 from J; bases not matched to a gene: 6. Germline V gives CDR1 GTSNPN, CDR2 SVGIG (reference sequence). This CDR3 contains 12 residues. The CDR3 spells CAWLKGADIQYF. DNA of the CDR3: TGTGCCTGGCTAAAGGGGGCGGACATTCAGTACTTC.

This chain links TRBV9 with TRBJ2-2; possibly TRBD1 for D (6 bases). CDR1 is SGDLS, CDR2 YYNGEE, per germline. With 0 bases removed from V and 6 bases from J, the gap between germline ends came to 9 bases. CDR3 length: 14 residues. CDR3 nucleotide sequence: TGTGCCAGCAGCGTAGTGGGACAAGCCGGGGAGCTGTTTTTT. Encoded protein: CASSVVGQAGELFF.

Only one count was recorded for this clone. V gene TRBV12-5 combines with J gene TRBJ1-6; unclear D gene. The germline V gene encodes CDR1 LGHNT and CDR2 FRNRAP. V was trimmed by 8 bases and J by 8 bases, leaving 13 bases between them. The CDR3 contains 13 residues. The CDR3 DNA is TGTGCTAGTTCCCCGCGGGAGGATTCACCCCTCCACTTT. Translation gives CASSPREDSPLHF. The variable domain in full, completed from reference TRBV12-5 and TRBJ1-6, reads DARVTQTPRHKVTEMGQEVTMRCQPILGHNTVFWYRQTMMQGLELLAYFRNRAPLDDSGMPKDRFSAEMPDATLATLKIQPSEPRDSAVYFCASSPREDSPLHFGNGTRLTVT.

The count of this clone is one. The V and J genes are TRBV4-3 and TRBJ2-7; 11 nucleotides match TRBD2. There are 15 residues in the CDR3. V lost 4 bases, J lost 2 bases, and 4 bases stayed unmatched. Looked up from germline, CDR1 is LGHNA and CDR2 is YSLEER. The CDR3 region is CASSRRLAGTYEQYF. In DNA form, the CDR3 reads TGCGCCAGCAGCCGCAGACTAGCGGGAACCTACGAGCAGTACTTC.

The V call is TRBV11-3, the J call TRBJ2-7, with a weak D call TRBD2 (6 bases). From germline, CDR1 is SGHNT and CDR2 YENEEA. Trimming shortened V by 5 bases and J by 1 base, and 12 bases separated the two germline ends. The CDR3 sequence is 14 residues long. The CDR3 spells CASSPGRGSYEQYF. CDR3 nucleotide sequence: TGTGCCAGCAGCCCCGGACGGGGGTCCTACGAGCAGTACTTC.

J is TRBJ1-4 and V is TRBV19, with 7 bases aligning to TRBD1. The germline CDR1 and CDR2 sequences are LNHDA and SQIVND (reference sequence). CDR3 size: 15 residues. Trimming cost V 5 bases and J 8 bases; bases outside gene matches: 11. Here the CDR3 DNA reads TGTGCCAGTAGTCCATCGTTACAGGGGTACGAAAAACTGTTTTTT. Translating it yields CASSPSLQGYEKLFF.

This clone was counted a few times. The chain has TRBV27 and TRBJ2-1; the D is unclear. With 6 bases removed from V and 0 bases from J, the gap between germline ends came to 9 bases. The V gene's germline CDR1 is MNHEY and CDR2 SMNVEV (reference sequence). This CDR3 is built from 14 residues. The CDR3 sequence is CASSESGSYNEQFF. The DNA of the CDR3 is TGTGCCAGCAGCGAGTCGGGCTCCTACAATGAGCAGTTCTTC.

The chain has TRBV4-3 and TRBJ1-2; 8 positions match TRBD1. V trimming: 0 bases; J trimming: 8 bases; junction bases outside the gene matches: 8. This CDR3 is 15 amino acids long. Germline V gene sequence: CDR1 LGHNA, CDR2 YSLEER. The CDR3 DNA reads as TGCGCCAGCAGCCAAGAGGTTTCAGGGGGCGGCGGCTACACCTTC. It encodes CASSQEVSGGGGYTF.

The rearrangement links TRBV6-2 or TRBV6-3 to TRBJ2-1, with 10 bases lining up with TRBD2. The ends lost 4 bases at V and 8 bases at J; junction bases unmatched: 14. CDR3 length: 17 amino acids. Germline loops: CDR1 MNHEY, CDR2 SVGEGT. This CDR3 reads CASSSHSGGLSPHEQFF. CDR3 coding DNA: TGTGCCAGCAGTTCCCATAGCGGGGGGCTATCCCCCCATGAGCAGTTCTTC.

CDR3 sequence (DNA): TGTGCCAGCAGTGAAAGACAGGCCTCCTTCTATGGCTACACCTTC. Its protein is CASSERQASFYGYTF. The chain joins TRBV2 to TRBJ1-2, with TRBD1 as a possible D gene (6 bases). This CDR3 region has 15 residues. With 2 bases removed from V and 4 bases from J, the gap between germline ends came to 14 bases. Looked up from germline, CDR1 is SNHLY and CDR2 is FYNNEI.

The V and J genes are TRBV6-5 and TRBJ1-5; 8 nucleotides agree with TRBD1. Germline V gene sequence: CDR1 MNHEY, CDR2 SVGAGI. V was clipped by 3 bases and J by 6 bases; unmatched bases: 7. This CDR3 is 15 amino acids long. The CDR3: CASSYQGQVGQPQHF. Written as DNA, the CDR3 is TGTGCCAGCAGTTATCAGGGACAGGTCGGTCAGCCCCAGCATTTT.

This sequence joins TRBV7-3 and TRBJ1-5; D possibly corresponds to TRBD1 (5 bases). This CDR3 comprises 14 residues. Trimming took off 2 bases at V and 6 bases at J, with 11 bases between the two ends. Germline values: CDR1 SGHTA, CDR2 FQGTGA. For the CDR3, the DNA is TGTGCCAGCAGCTTAGCTCAGGGTTCTCAGCCCCAGCATTTT. It codes for CASSLAQGSQPQHF. Together with reference TRBV7-3 and TRBJ1-5, the CDR3 gives the full variable domain: GAGVSQTPSNKVTEKGKYVELRCDPISGHTALYWYRQSLGQGPEFLIYFQGTGAADDSGLPNDRFFAVRPEGSVSTLKIQRTERGDSAVYLCASSLAQGSQPQHFGDGTRLSIL.

The chain has TRBV5-1 and TRBJ2-3; 7 bases are a match to TRBD2. The ends lost 7 bases at V and 2 bases at J; junction bases unmatched: 10. The germline CDR1 and CDR2 sequences are SGHRS and YFSETQ. The CDR3 runs 15 residues. CDR3 amino acids: CASVPGSGATDTQYF. In DNA, the CDR3 is TGCGCCAGCGTTCCGGGGAGCGGGGCCACAGATACGCAGTATTTT.

The J gene is TRBJ1-4, the V gene TRBV2, with a tentative D call TRBD1 (5 bases). Looked up from germline, CDR1 is SNHLY and CDR2 is FYNNEI. CDR3 length: 13 amino acids. V was cut by 6 bases and J by 8 bases, with 13 bases left in between. In nucleotides, the CDR3 is TGTGCCAGCAGAGGCCAGGGTGCCGAAAAACTGTTTTTT. Translating gives CASRGQGAEKLFF.